Listed here is a single T cell receptor (beta chain). The data were obtained in a study of blood T cell repertoires in COVID-19. The CDR3 loop spans 15 amino acids. Germline loops: CDR1 SGHTA, CDR2 FQGNSA. V lost 5 bases and J lost 1; bases outside the gene matches: 4. Only in-frame clones appear in the TCRdb table, and some are missing; sequencing was by immunoSEQ multiplex PCR. The table records approximately 200,000 clones, about 83% of them present only once. Cohort allocation depended upon clinical history that participants reported. The specimen sequenced was PBMCs or T cells enriched from blood (not recorded which). V and J are TRBV7-2 and TRBJ1-5; TRBD1 matches at 8 bases. The TCR sequence derives from a woman aged 25 to 39 who had recovered from COVID-19. CDR3 DNA: TGTGCCAGCAGCGCAGGGGGCGCGAGCAATCAGCCCCAGCATTTT. Translation: CASSAGGASNQPQHF.